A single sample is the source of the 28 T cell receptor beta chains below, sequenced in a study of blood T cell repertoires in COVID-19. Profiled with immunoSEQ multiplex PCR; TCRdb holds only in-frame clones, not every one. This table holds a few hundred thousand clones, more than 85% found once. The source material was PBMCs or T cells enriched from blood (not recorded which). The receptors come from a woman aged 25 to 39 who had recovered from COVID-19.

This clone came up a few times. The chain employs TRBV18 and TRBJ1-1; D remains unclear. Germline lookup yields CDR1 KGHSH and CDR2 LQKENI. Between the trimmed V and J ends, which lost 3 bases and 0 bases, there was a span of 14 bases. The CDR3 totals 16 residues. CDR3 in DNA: TGTGCCAGCTCACCTCTAGCAAAGGGCGTGAACACTGAAGCTTTCTTT. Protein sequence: CASSPLAKGVNTEAFF. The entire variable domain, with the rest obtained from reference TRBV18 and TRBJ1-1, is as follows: NAGVMQNPRHLVRRRGQEARLRCSPMKGHSHVYWYRQLPEEGLKFMVYLQKENIIDESGMPKERFSAEFPKEGPSILRIQQVVRGDSAAYFCASSPLAKGVNTEAFFGQGTRLTVV.

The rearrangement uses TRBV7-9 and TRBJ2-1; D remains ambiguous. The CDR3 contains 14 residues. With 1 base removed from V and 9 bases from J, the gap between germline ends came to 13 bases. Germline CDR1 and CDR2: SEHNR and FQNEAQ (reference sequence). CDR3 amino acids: CASSLGGVVSEQFF. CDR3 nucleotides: TGTGCCAGCAGCTTAGGCGGTGTGGTATCTGAGCAGTTCTTC.

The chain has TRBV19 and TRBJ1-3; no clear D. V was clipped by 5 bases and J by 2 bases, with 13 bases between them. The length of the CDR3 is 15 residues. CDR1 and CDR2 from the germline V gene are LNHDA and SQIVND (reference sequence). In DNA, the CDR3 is TGTGCCAGTAGTCAAGGAGCCCTCACTGGAAACACCATATATTTT. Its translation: CASSQGALTGNTIYF.

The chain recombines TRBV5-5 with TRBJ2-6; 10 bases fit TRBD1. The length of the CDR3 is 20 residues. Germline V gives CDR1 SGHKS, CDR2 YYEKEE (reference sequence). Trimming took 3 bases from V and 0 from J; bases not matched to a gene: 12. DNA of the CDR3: TGTGCCAGCAGCTATGAAATAACGGGACAGGGGAGCTCTGGGGCCAACGTCCTGACTTTC. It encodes CASSYEITGQGSSGANVLTF.

CDR3 coding DNA: TGTGCCAGCAGTTACGACAGGGTTTCGGTCTACGAGCAGTACTTC. Translating it yields CASSYDRVSVYEQYF. The V gene is TRBV6-5, the J gene TRBJ2-7; 7 bases are a match to TRBD1. The germline V gene has CDR1 MNHEY and CDR2 SVGAGI. The trim removed 2 bases at V and 3 bases at J, leaving 7 bases unmatched. The CDR3 runs 15 residues.

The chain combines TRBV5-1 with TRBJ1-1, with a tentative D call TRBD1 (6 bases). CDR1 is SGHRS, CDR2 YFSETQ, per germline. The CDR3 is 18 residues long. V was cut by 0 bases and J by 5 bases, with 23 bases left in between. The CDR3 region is CASSLGTRGSEPRTEAFF. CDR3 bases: TGCGCCAGCAGCTTGGGCACCAGGGGCTCGGAGCCGAGGACTGAAGCTTTCTTT.

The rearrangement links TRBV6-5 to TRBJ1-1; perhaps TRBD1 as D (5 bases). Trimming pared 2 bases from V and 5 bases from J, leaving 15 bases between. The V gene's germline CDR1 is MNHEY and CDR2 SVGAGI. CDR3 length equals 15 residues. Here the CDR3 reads CASSYGQGLYTEAFF. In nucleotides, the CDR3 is TGTGCCAGCAGTTACGGGCAGGGCCTTTATACTGAAGCTTTCTTT.

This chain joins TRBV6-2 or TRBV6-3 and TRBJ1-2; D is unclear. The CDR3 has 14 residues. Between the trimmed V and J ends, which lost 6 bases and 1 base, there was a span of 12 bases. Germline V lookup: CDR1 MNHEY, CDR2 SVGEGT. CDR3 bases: TGTGCCAGCAGCCCTTCAGCGCTTAACTATGGCTACACCTTC. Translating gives CASSPSALNYGYTF.

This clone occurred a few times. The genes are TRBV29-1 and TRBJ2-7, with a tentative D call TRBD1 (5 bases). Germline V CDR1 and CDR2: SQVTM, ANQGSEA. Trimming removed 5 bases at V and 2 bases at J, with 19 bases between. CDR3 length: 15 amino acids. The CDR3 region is CSVSDSGAATYEQYF. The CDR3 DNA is TGCAGCGTTTCAGATTCTGGGGCAGCAACCTACGAGCAGTACTTC.

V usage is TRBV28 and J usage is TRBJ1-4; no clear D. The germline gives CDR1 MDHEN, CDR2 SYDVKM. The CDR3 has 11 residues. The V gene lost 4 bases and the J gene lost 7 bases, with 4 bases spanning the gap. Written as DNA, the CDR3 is TGTGCCAGCAGTTCTGTTGAAAAACTGTTTTTT. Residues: CASSSVEKLFF.

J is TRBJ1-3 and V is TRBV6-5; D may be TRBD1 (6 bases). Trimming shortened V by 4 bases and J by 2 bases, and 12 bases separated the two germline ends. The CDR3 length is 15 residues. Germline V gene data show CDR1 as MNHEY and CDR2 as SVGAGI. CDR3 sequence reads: CASSFLGGPGNTIYF. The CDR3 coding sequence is TGTGCCAGCAGTTTCCTCGGGGGGCCTGGAAACACCATATATTTT.

The CDR3 nucleotides are TGCGCCAGCAACCATGGACAGCCTCACTACGAGCAGTACTTC. Protein: CASNHGQPHYEQYF. J is TRBJ2-7 and V is TRBV23-1, with D maybe TRBD1 (6 bases). TRBV23-1 is an ORF for which the function is uncertain. The CDR3 runs to 14 residues. V was pared by 7 bases and J by 3 bases, with 16 bases between.

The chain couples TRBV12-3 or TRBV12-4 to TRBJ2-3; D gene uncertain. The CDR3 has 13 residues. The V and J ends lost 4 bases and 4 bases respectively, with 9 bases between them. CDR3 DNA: TGTGCCAGCAGTTCGGAGCAGCCAGATACGCAGTATTTT. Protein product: CASSSEQPDTQYF.

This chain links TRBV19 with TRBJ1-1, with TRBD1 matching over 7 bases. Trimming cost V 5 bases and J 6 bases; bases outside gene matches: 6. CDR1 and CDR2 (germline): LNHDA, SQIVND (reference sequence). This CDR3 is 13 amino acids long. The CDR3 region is CASSLRGRAEAFF. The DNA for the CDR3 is TGTGCCAGTAGTTTGAGGGGGCGGGCTGAAGCTTTCTTT.

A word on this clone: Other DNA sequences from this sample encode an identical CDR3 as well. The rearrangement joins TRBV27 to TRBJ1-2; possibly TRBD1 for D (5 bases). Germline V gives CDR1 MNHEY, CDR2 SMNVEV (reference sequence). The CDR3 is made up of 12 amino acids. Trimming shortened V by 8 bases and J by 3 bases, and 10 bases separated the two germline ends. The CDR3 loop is CASYRGDYGYTF. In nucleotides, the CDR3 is TGTGCCAGCTACCGGGGGGACTATGGCTACACCTTC.

The CDR3 sequence is CASSWGQGDEKLFF. CDR3 bases: TGTGCCAGCAGCTGGGGACAGGGTGATGAAAAACTGTTTTTT. The V and J genes are TRBV2 and TRBJ1-4; 9 bases line up with TRBD1. This CDR3 has 14 amino acids. In germline, CDR1 is SNHLY, CDR2 FYNNEI. V shed 6 bases, J shed 6 bases, and the junction held 5 bases outside the gene matches.

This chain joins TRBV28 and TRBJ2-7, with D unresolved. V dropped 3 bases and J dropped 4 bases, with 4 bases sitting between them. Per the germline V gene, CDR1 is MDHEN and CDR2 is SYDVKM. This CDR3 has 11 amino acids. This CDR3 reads CASSFQYEQYF. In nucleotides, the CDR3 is TGTGCCAGCAGTTTTCAGTACGAGCAGTACTTC.

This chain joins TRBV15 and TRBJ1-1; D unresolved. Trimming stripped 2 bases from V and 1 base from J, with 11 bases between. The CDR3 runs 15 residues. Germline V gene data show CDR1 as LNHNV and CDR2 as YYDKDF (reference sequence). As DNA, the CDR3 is TGTGCCACCAGCAGATGGGAGGGAGCGAACACTGAAGCTTTCTTT. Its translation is CATSRWEGANTEAFF.

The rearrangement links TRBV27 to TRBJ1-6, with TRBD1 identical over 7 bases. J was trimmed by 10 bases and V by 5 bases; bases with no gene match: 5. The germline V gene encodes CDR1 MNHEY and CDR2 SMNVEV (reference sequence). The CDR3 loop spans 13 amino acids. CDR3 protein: CASSLDRESPLHF. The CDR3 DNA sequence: TGTGCCAGCAGTCTCGACAGGGAATCACCCCTCCACTTT.

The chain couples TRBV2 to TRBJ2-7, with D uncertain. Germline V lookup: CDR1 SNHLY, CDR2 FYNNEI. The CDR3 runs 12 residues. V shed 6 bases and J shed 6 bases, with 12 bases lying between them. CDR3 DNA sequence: TGTGCCAGCAGCGAGACACCCTTCGAGCAGTACTTC. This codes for CASSETPFEQYF.

As DNA, the CDR3 is TGCGCCAGCAGCCAAGTCGGGACAGGGTTCGACGAGCAGTACTTC. It codes for CASSQVGTGFDEQYF. The V and J genes are TRBV4-1 and TRBJ2-7; 9 nucleotides match TRBD1. This CDR3 spans 15 amino acids. The germline CDR1 and CDR2 sequences are MGHRA and YSYEKL. With V trimmed by 1 base and J by 5 bases, 6 bases remained unmatched.

CDR3 in amino acids: CASSLVRGTDTQYF. The CDR3 DNA sequence: TGCGCCAGCAGCTTGGTCAGGGGCACAGATACGCAGTATTTT. The genes are TRBV5-1 and TRBJ2-3; a possible D gene is TRBD1 (5 bases). The V end lost 0 bases, the J end lost 1 base, and 6 bases lay between the germline ends. CDR1 and CDR2 (germline): SGHRS, YFSETQ. The CDR3 is 14 residues long.

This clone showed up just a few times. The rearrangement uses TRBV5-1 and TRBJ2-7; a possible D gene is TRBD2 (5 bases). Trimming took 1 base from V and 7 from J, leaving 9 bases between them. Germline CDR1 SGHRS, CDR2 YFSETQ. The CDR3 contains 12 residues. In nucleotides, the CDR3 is TGCGCCAGCAGCTTGATGGGAGATGAGCAGTACTTC. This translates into CASSLMGDEQYF.

This CDR3 reads CASSGGTATNEQYF. In DNA form, the CDR3 reads TGTGCCAGTAGTGGAGGGACGGCTACAAACGAGCAGTACTTC. The chain has TRBV19 and TRBJ2-7, with D perhaps TRBD2 (6 bases). This CDR3 spans 14 amino acids. Trimming stripped 5 bases from V and 5 bases from J, with 16 bases between. Germline V gives CDR1 LNHDA, CDR2 SQIVND (reference sequence).

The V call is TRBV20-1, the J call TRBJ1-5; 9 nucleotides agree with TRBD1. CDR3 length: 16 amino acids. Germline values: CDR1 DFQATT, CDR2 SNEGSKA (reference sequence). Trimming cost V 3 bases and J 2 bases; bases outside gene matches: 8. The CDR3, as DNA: TGCAGTGCTAGTACGAGCCGGGACAGGGGCAATCAGCCCCAGCATTTT. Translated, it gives CSASTSRDRGNQPQHF.

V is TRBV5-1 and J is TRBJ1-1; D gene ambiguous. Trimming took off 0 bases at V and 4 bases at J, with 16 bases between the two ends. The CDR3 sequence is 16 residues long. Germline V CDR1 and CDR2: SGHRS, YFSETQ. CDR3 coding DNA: TGCGCCAGCAGCTTGGCCATTGGCCCCCCGGGCACTGAAGCTTTCTTT. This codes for CASSLAIGPPGTEAFF.

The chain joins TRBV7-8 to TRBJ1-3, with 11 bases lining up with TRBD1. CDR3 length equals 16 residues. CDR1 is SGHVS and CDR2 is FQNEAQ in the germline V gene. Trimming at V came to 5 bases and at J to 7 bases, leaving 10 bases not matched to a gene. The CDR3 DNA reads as TGTGCCAGCAGCCTAAACCGGGGACAGGGGGGGAACACCATATATTTT. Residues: CASSLNRGQGGNTIYF.

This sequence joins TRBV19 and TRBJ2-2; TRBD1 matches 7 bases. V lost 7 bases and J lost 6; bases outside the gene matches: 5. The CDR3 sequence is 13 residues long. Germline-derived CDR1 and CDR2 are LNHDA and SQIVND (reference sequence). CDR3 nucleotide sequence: TGTGCCAGTACCGAAACAGGGGCCGGGGAGCTGTTTTTT. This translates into CASTETGAGELFF.